This is a list of T cell receptor beta chains from one sample in a study of glioma-infiltrating T cells. TCRdb re-called the multiplex PCR reads through MiXCR, storing one row per CDR3 protein. Of about 9,200 distinct CDR3 sequences listed, approximately 60% were seen once; the top ten hold about a fifth. Sequencing was done on a sample of glioma tissue, nonneoplastic brain tissue, or PBMCs (not recorded which). The receptors come from a human donor with low-grade glioma or glioblastoma, undergoing nonglioma brain surgery, or in good health (not recorded which). Both conserved end residues are part of each CDR3. The D gene is left open where the match is weak. Only some rows state a clone size, as once, few, many or a class for expanded clones.

j_call	clone_size	v_call	d_call	cdr3_aa	cdr3_nt
TRBJ1-1	once	TRBV5-4	TRBD1	CARSPRGQRYTEAFF	TGTGCCAGAAGTCCGAGGGGGCAGAGATACACTGAAGCTTTCTTT
TRBJ2-1	many	TRBV7-9	NA	CASSPGGPTSYNEQFF	TGTGCCAGCAGCCCCGGGGGTCCTACCTCCTACAATGAGCAGTTCTTC
TRBJ1-5	NA	TRBV27	NA	CASSLRHEYQPHHF	TGTGCCAGCAGCTTAAGGCATGAGTATCAGCCCCATCATTTT
TRBJ2-3	many	TRBV20-1	NA	CSAREITMGKDTQYF	TGCAGTGCTAGAGAGATTACTATGGGCAAAGATACGCAGTATTTT
TRBJ2-1	once	TRBV30	TRBD2	CAWSGPSGHNEQFF	TGTGCCTGGAGTGGGCCTAGCGGACACAATGAGCAGTTCTTC
TRBJ2-1	few	TRBV7-2	NA	CASSLKRRLQFF	TGTGCCAGCAGCTTAAAGAGGAGGCTGCAGTTCTTC
TRBJ1-4	medium-sized	TRBV27	TRBD1	CASSPGTGRATNEKLFF	TGTGCCAGCAGCCCCGGGACAGGCCGTGCAACTAATGAAAAACTGTTTTTT
TRBJ1-1	few	TRBV20-1	NA	CSAHDMEGAWTEAFF	TGCAGTGCCCATGATATGGAGGGCGCGTGGACCGAAGCTTTCTTT
TRBJ2-2	NA	TRBV28	NA	CASAPPGPTVTGELFF	TGTGCCAGCGCCCCTCCGGGACCCACTGTCACTGGGGAGCTGTTTTTT
TRBJ1-2	NA	TRBV24-1	NA	CATSNFPTPTEPPNYAYTF	TGTGCCACCAGTAATTTCCCAACCCCGACTGAACCCCCCAACTATGCCTACACCTTC
TRBJ2-3	NA	TRBV7-2	NA	CASSSGPLYTQYF	TGTGCCAGCAGCTCGGGGCCCTTATATACGCAGTATTTT
TRBJ2-7	medium-sized	TRBV4-3	TRBD2	CASSQVLDGGLDYEQYF	TGCGCCAGCAGCCAAGTCCTCGATGGGGGACTAGACTACGAGCAGTACTTC
TRBJ1-1	NA	TRBV14	TRBD1	CASRQTGQGEAFF	TGTGCCAGCAGACAGACCGGACAGGGTGAAGCTTTCTTT
TRBJ1-1	NA	TRBV9	NA	CASSEIDSPRTEAFF	TGTGCCAGCAGCGAAATTGACAGCCCGCGCACTGAGGCTTTCTTT
TRBJ2-7	many	TRBV3-1	TRBD1	CASSHRQGATYEQYF	TGTGCCAGCAGCCATCGACAGGGGGCTACCTACGAGCAGTACTTC
TRBJ2-1	medium-sized	TRBV6-4	NA	CASSEEARNEQFF	TGTGCCAGCAGTGAAGAAGCGAGGAATGAGCAGTTCTTC
TRBJ2-3	few	TRBV24-1	NA	CATSAPDLLSTDTQYF	TGTGCCACCAGTGCTCCGGACTTATTGAGCACAGATACGCAGTATTTT
TRBJ1-1	medium-sized	TRBV4-1	NA	CASSRPRGNTEAFF	TGCGCCAGCAGCCGTCCCAGAGGGAACACTGAAGCTTTCTTT
TRBJ1-1	NA	TRBV5-4	NA	CAISFGQGEAFF	NA
TRBJ2-7	many	TRBV6-1	NA	CASSTYGQSSYEQYF	TGTGCCAGCAGTACGTACGGGCAAAGCTCCTACGAGCAGTACTTC
TRBJ1-2	many	TRBV7-2	NA	CASSPAGLRDGYTF	TGTGCCAGCAGCCCGGCGGGCCTTAGGGATGGCTACACCTTC
TRBJ2-1	medium-sized	TRBV20-1	TRBD1	CSARSGTGHSNEQFF	TGCAGTGCTAGATCCGGGACAGGGCATTCCAATGAGCAGTTCTTC
TRBJ1-1	medium-sized	TRBV20-1	NA	CSAHGDRGSDTEAFF	TGCAGTGCCCATGGTGATAGGGGTTCGGACACTGAAGCTTTCTTT
TRBJ2-5	once	TRBV20-1	NA	CNAPFRAGETKYF	TGCAATGCCCCGTTCAGGGCAGGGGAGACCAAGTACTTC
TRBJ2-7	once	TRBV18	TRBD2	CASSPRGGLDPQHYF	TGTGCCAGCTCACCGCGGGGGGGACTGGATCCGCAGCATTACTTC
TRBJ2-1	medium-sized	TRBV6-6	NA	CASSYPGLPNEQFF	TGTGCCAGCAGTTACCCGGGATTGCCCAATGAGCAGTTCTTC
TRBJ2-1	NA	TRBV6-5	NA	CASSYSEEGFYNEQSF	TGTGCCAGCAGTTACTCGGAGGAGGGGTTCTACAATGAGCAGTCCTTC
TRBJ2-7	medium-sized	TRBV20-1	NA	CSASPPASDGKYEQYF	TGCAGTGCTAGTCCTCCGGCGTCGGACGGGAAGTACGAGCAGTACTTC
TRBJ2-7	NA	TRBV6-9	TRBD1	CASSYWTGGAYEQYF	TGTGCCAGCAGCTACTGGACAGGGGGGGCCTACGAGCAGTACTTC
TRBJ2-1	medium-sized	TRBV7-2	TRBD1	CASSQDRRGNEQFF	TGTGCCAGCAGCCAGGACAGGCGAGGGAATGAGCAGTTCTTC
TRBJ1-6	medium-sized	TRBV4-1	NA	CASSQAGSYSPLHF	TGCGCCAGCAGCCAAGCCGGCAGCTATTCACCCCTCCACTTT
TRBJ2-3	medium-sized	TRBV7-2	TRBD1	CASSPGQGGTDTQYF	TGTGCCAGCAGCCCCGGACAGGGTGGGACAGATACGCAGTATTTT
TRBJ2-3	medium-sized	TRBV27	NA	CASSLGYRASGTDTQYF	TGTGCCAGCAGCCTTGGATACAGGGCGTCCGGCACAGATACGCAGTATTTT
TRBJ1-5	NA	TRBV10-3	TRBD1	CAIGEQGAGQPQHF	TGTGCCATCGGGGAACAGGGGGCCGGCCAGCCCCAGCATTTT
TRBJ2-5	medium-sized	TRBV6-6	NA	CASSYGGGQQETQYF	TGTGCCAGCAGTTACGGAGGTGGGCAGCAAGAGACCCAGTACTTC
TRBJ2-3	NA	TRBV27	NA	CASTDTQYF	TGTGCCAGCACAGATACGCAGTATTTT
TRBJ1-1	large	TRBV27	NA	CASSLLAGMNTEAFF	TGTGCCAGCAGTTTATTAGCAGGGATGAACACTGAAGCTTTCTTT
TRBJ1-1	medium-sized	TRBV2	NA	CASILRMNTEAFF	TGTGCCAGCATCCTGAGGATGAACACTGAAGCTTTCTTT
TRBJ1-2	many	TRBV4-2	TRBD1	CASSQAAQGGNQGYTF	TGTGCCAGCAGCCAAGCCGCGCAGGGGGGAAACCAAGGCTACACCTTC
TRBJ2-1	NA	TRBV7-9	NA	CARSFGGRHNEQFF	TGCGCCCGCAGCTTCGGCGGAAGACACAATGAGCAGTTCTTC
TRBJ1-2	medium-sized	TRBV28	NA	CASSFNGQIDYTF	TGTGCCAGCAGTTTTAACGGACAGATCGACTACACCTTC
TRBJ2-5	NA	TRBV28	TRBD1	CASGFCQRGPQYF	TGTGCCAGCGGTTTCTGCCAAAGGGGGCCCCAGTACTTC
TRBJ1-1	NA	TRBV4-2	TRBD1	CASQERPDRVTSGAFF	TGTGCCAGCCAAGAGAGGCCGGACAGGGTGACATCTGGGGCTTTCTTT
TRBJ1-1	large	TRBV20-1	NA	CSARGYRNTEAFF	TGCAGTGCTAGGGGGTACAGGAACACTGAAGCTTTCTTT
TRBJ2-7	once	TRBV7-2	NA	CASSSPLTTYEHYF	TGTGCCAGCAGTTCCCCACTTACTACCTACGAGCATTACTTC
TRBJ2-7	NA	TRBV29-1	NA	CGVTMWTATYEQYF	TGCGGCGTGACTATGTGGACAGCAACCTACGAGCAGTACTTC
TRBJ1-2	many	TRBV29-1	NA	CSVVRGALGYTF	TGCAGCGTTGTACGGGGGGCCCTTGGCTACACCTTC
TRBJ1-1	many	TRBV7-2	NA	CASSLEMNTEAFF	TGTGCCAGCAGCCTCGAAATGAACACTGAAGCTTTCTTT
TRBJ2-1	once	TRBV27	TRBD2	CASSAPSGVAAQEQFF	TGTGCCAGCAGTGCCCCGAGCGGGGTGGCCGCTCAGGAGCAGTTCTTC
TRBJ2-1	NA	TRBV20-1	NA	CSATRPEGGGNEQFF	TGCAGTGCTACACGACCAGAGGGAGGCGGCAATGAGCAGTTCTTC
TRBJ2-1	NA	TRBV20-1	TRBD1	CSAIRTGGEGYEKYF	TGCAGTGCTATCCGGACAGGGGGAGAAGGATACGAGAAGTACTTC
TRBJ2-2	NA	TRBV14	NA	CASSPDRAWELFF	TGCGCCAGCAGCCCCGATCGGGCCTGGGAGCTGTTTTTT
TRBJ2-5	NA	TRBV12-3/TRBV12-4	NA	CASGLWAGPHRETQYF	TGTGCCAGCGGTCTATGGGCAGGGCCGCACCGAGAGACCCAGTACTTC
TRBJ2-5	NA	TRBV20-1	NA	CSAISVSRQGTQYF	TGCAGTGCTATCAGCGTGAGTCGGCAAGGGACCCAGTACTTC
TRBJ2-1	NA	TRBV27	NA	CASSFKHSFPYNEQFF	TGTGCCAGCAGTTTTAAACACTCGTTCCCCTACAATGAGCAGTTCTTC